These T cell receptor beta chains were read from a single sample in a study of T cell responses to AZD1222 COVID-19 vaccine. TCRdb keeps only in-frame clones here, not all; method: immunoSEQ multiplex PCR. Here the sample spans some 150,000 clones, about 92% being singletons. Source: peripheral blood, taken 28 days after the second AZD1222 dose. Receptors were obtained from an adult who received the AZD1222 COVID-19 vaccine. The conserved cysteine and the conserved F or W are not part of the CDR3 here.

V	J	CDR3
TRBV20-1	TRBJ2-5	SASPVKETQY
TRBV18	TRBJ1-5	ASSPGDRGSNQPQH
TRBV27	TRBJ2-2	ASSFPSGELF
TRBV19	TRBJ2-1	ASSPGTGESNEQF
TRBV7-8	TRBJ1-1	ASSLQLRGGAF
TRBV24-1	TRBJ2-5	ATESTTETQY
TRBV30	TRBJ2-3	AWSARDTQY
TRBV30	TRBJ1-1	AWSVTRGTEAF
TRBV4-1	TRBJ1-2	ASSQEGGARGLSYGYT
TRBV19	TRBJ2-1	ASSSDAGNEQF
TRBV18	TRBJ2-7	ASSPGLIYEQY
TRBV6-1	TRBJ2-2	ASSELGQGSTGELF
TRBV5-1	TRBJ2-3	ASSLVVVQGIDTQY
TRBV10-3	TRBJ2-5	AISGAAGAAGETQY
TRBV10-2	TRBJ1-1	ASSGWDGGNTEAF
TRBV3-1/TRBV3-2	TRBJ2-1	ASSPRGFSSYNEQF
TRBV6-1	TRBJ2-2	ASSESWGASAGELF
TRBV28	TRBJ1-1	ASSGSGGSSSLNEAF
TRBV30	TRBJ1-4	AWSPTGGLSY
TRBV3-1/TRBV3-2	TRBJ2-1	ASSPWRGGRGSNEQF
TRBV7-9	TRBJ1-1	ASSPIQGMATEAF
TRBV18	TRBJ1-2	ASSPPVSRVNYGYT
TRBV3-1/TRBV3-2	TRBJ1-1	ASSHEGAGRTEAF
TRBV28	TRBJ1-6	ASRPTRNSPLH
TRBV7-9	TRBJ2-7	ASSLAGVNEQY
TRBV2	TRBJ1-1	ASRNGQGFTEAF
TRBV2	TRBJ2-1	ASSDPFLAAAYNEQF
TRBV6-4	TRBJ2-2	ASSVTGTGGSGELF
TRBV9	TRBJ2-1	ASSVGQDLLSTNEQF
TRBV6-2/TRBV6-3	TRBJ1-5	ASSYPTPGQGSGNSNQPQH
TRBV5-1	TRBJ2-1	ASSTRIGTTDNEQF
TRBV4-2	TRBJ2-2	ASSQVYRGRTGELF
TRBV28	TRBJ1-2	ASSYPGVNYGYT
TRBV6-5	TRBJ1-4	ASSYSGQGQKLF
TRBV12-3/TRBV12-4	TRBJ1-3	ASSVNRWNTIY
TRBV5-1	TRBJ1-4	ASSGGMAEEKLF
TRBV6-2/TRBV6-3	TRBJ1-5	ASSGQVDSNQPQH
TRBV6-6	TRBJ1-2	ASSSPTGADYGYT
TRBV9	TRBJ1-1	ASSVSGSTNTEAF
TRBV6-1	TRBJ2-7	ASSVWSSQRDAYEQY
TRBV18	TRBJ1-4	ASSPPGQGNEKLF
TRBV2	TRBJ2-5	ASSPGVETQY